Below, 23 T cell receptor beta chains from the same sample are listed, as sequenced in a study of blood T cells in healthy people across ages. The use of a sample-barcoded 5' primer and a J-beta primer mix characterized a second PCR of 7 to 11 cycles. TCRdb independently ran MiXCR on the 5' RACE reads; one entry per CDR3 protein. In the table there are 1,300,000 or so distinct CDR3 sequences, 45% to 70% of which are singletons. The source material was blood. The receptors stem from a man aged 18 to 29 in good health.

The table lists this clonotype with a few counts. The chain has TRBV6-5 and TRBJ2-3; D may correspond to TRBD1 or TRBD2 (6 bases each). V shed 8 bases and J shed 5 bases, with 23 bases lying between them. The CDR3 is made up of 16 amino acids. Germline V gene sequence: CDR1 MNHEY, CDR2 SVGAGI. The DNA of the CDR3 is TGTGCCAGCGGTTCCAGAATCGGGGGCGCAGGAGATACGCAGTATTTT. Its protein product is CASGSRIGGAGDTQYF.

The chain uses TRBV4-3 and TRBJ2-7, with D possibly being TRBD1 (6 bases). This CDR3 comprises 14 residues. From germline, CDR1 is LGHNA and CDR2 YSLEER. V was cut by 3 bases and J by 4 bases, with 13 bases left in between. The CDR3 nucleotides are TGCGCCAGCAGCCAGGGGGCCGTGACGTACGAGCAGTACTTC. It is translated as CASSQGAVTYEQYF.

This clonotype appeared a few times. The chain is built from TRBV12-3 or TRBV12-4 and TRBJ1-4; D gene ambiguous. CDR3 length: 13 residues. Deletions cut 6 bases from V and 0 bases from J, with 5 bases between. CDR3 loop: CASSRATNEKLFF. The CDR3 nucleotides read TGTGCCAGCAGCAGAGCAACTAATGAAAAACTGTTTTTT.

V is TRBV6-5 and J is TRBJ2-5, with 8 bases identical to TRBD2. The better agreement between TRBJ2-7 and the DNA end casts doubt on the J call. The CDR3 sequence is 14 residues long. Germline V gene data show CDR1 as MNHEY and CDR2 as SVGAGI. CDR3 in amino acids: CATPRGGSGNEQYF. CDR3 DNA: TGTGCCACCCCCCGAGGGGGTAGCGGGAACGAGCAGTACTTC.

The rearrangement uses TRBV29-1 and TRBJ1-1, with D possibly matching TRBD1 (6 bases). CDR1 SQVTM and CDR2 ANQGSEA come from the germline V gene. CDR3 length equals 13 residues. With 5 bases removed from V and 3 bases from J, the gap between germline ends came to 13 bases. CDR3: CSVRMTGDTEAFF. The CDR3, as DNA: TGCAGCGTTAGGATGACAGGCGACACTGAAGCTTTCTTT.

The CDR3 nucleotides read TGTGCCAGCAGCAAAAGGGGCCTGGTGGCCTGGGGGGGGACGCAGTATTTT. Translating gives CASSKRGLVAWGGTQYF. The chain combines TRBV21-1 with TRBJ2-3; the table's D call, TRBD2, has no DNA check behind it. TRBV21-1 is an annotated pseudogene. This CDR3 has 17 residues.

This chain links TRBV5-6 with TRBJ2-7; TRBD1 might be the D (6 bases). Matching the DNA end better, TRBJ2-5 makes the J call doubtful. This CDR3 spans 16 amino acids. CDR1 and CDR2 from the germline V gene are SGHDT and YYEEEE. The CDR3 reads CASSLVQGMEQETQYF. CDR3 coding DNA: TGTGCCAGCAGCTTGGTACAGGGAATGGAGCAAGAGACCCAGTACTTC.

The chain links TRBV7-2 to TRBJ2-7, with no clear D. Gene TRBJ2-5 matches the end of the DNA better, so the J call may be wrong. The germline V gene encodes CDR1 SGHTA and CDR2 FQGNSA. The CDR3 runs 13 residues. In DNA, the CDR3 is TGTGCCAGCAGCTCCGACCCCGCGGAGACCCAGTACTTC. Translated, it gives CASSSDPAETQYF.

The V call is TRBV7-2, the J call TRBJ2-7, with D possibly matching TRBD2 (6 bases). This CDR3 is built from 14 residues. The germline gives CDR1 SGHTA, CDR2 FQGNSA. Trimming removed 5 bases at V and 3 bases at J, with 14 bases between. The CDR3 DNA sequence: TGTGCCAGCAGCGTAAAAGGCGGGAACTACGAGCAGTACTTC. It specifies CASSVKGGNYEQYF.

This chain joins TRBV5-8 and TRBJ2-1, with a tentative D call TRBD2 (7 bases). Germline loops: CDR1 SGHTS, CDR2 YDEGEE. V gave up 4 bases and J gave up 7 bases, with 18 bases separating them. There are 15 residues in the CDR3. The CDR3: CASSMTGLDGNEQFF. The CDR3 DNA follows: TGTGCCAGCAGCATGACAGGACTAGACGGTAATGAGCAGTTCTTC.

This clonotype was seen more than once but under ten times. The chain combines TRBV20-1 with TRBJ2-5; D is uncertain. CDR1 is DFQATT, CDR2 SNEGSKA, per germline (reference sequence). This CDR3 spans 14 amino acids. Trimming took off 5 bases at V and 5 bases at J, with 18 bases between the two ends. The CDR3 coding sequence is TGCAGTGCTCCTCCTAACTCCATGGGGGAGACCCAGTACTTC. It encodes CSAPPNSMGETQYF.

Only one count was recorded for this clonotype. The chain combines TRBV6-6 with TRBJ2-1; D may be TRBD1 (6 bases). The V end was cut by 5 bases, the J end by 10 bases, with 12 bases between. The V gene's germline CDR1 is MNHNY and CDR2 SVGAGI (reference sequence). This CDR3 is 12 amino acids long. The CDR3 DNA sequence: TGTGCCAGCAGTCTAGACAGGTGGGAGCAGTTCTTC. It yields the protein CASSLDRWEQFF.

The rearrangement uses TRBV10-1 and TRBJ2-7, with D uncertain. V was shortened by 3 bases and J by 6 bases, with 12 bases between the two germline ends. The CDR3 is 13 amino acids. CDR1 is WNHNN, CDR2 SYGVQD, per germline (reference sequence). The CDR3 DNA is TGCGCCAGCAGTGACGGAAGGAATGCCGAGCAGTACTTC. Translation gives CASSDGRNAEQYF.

This clonotype was recorded a few times. The J gene is TRBJ2-7, the V gene TRBV7-9; TRBD2 is a possible D gene (6 bases). The CDR3 is 13 residues long. V gave up 2 bases and J gave up 6 bases, with 11 bases separating them. Germline CDR1 is SEHNR and CDR2 is FQNEAQ (reference sequence). The CDR3 DNA follows: TGTGCCAGCAGCTTAACTGCGCGGGGCGAGCAGTACTTC. Residues: CASSLTARGEQYF.

The CDR3 DNA reads TGTGCCAGCAGTCCCCCGGGACAGGGGACCTATAGCAATCAGCCCCAGCATTTT. It encodes CASSPPGQGTYSNQPQHF. The chain links TRBV6-1 to TRBJ1-5, with 10 bases matching TRBD1. The germline V gene encodes CDR1 MNHNS and CDR2 SASEGT. V gave up 5 bases and J gave up 0 bases; unmatched junction bases: 10. The CDR3 is 18 residues long.

The V call is TRBV21-1, the J call TRBJ2-1; the table's TRBD2 call for D was not verified on the DNA. TRBV21-1 has pseudogene status. The CDR3 covers 17 residues. The CDR3 nucleotides read TGTGCCAGCAGAGAGACTAGCGGGGGTCTCTCCTACAATGAGCAGTTCTTC. Encoded protein: CASRETSGGLSYNEQFF.

This rearrangement joins TRBV29-1 to TRBJ2-4; 8 bases agree with TRBD2. This CDR3 region has 14 residues. V trimming: 6 bases; J trimming: 0 bases; junction bases outside the gene matches: 4. Germline CDR1 reads SQVTM; CDR2 reads ANQGSEA. The CDR3 loop reads CSVAGVLAKNIQYF. CDR3 DNA: TGCAGCGTAGCGGGGGTACTAGCCAAAAACATTCAGTACTTC.

This clonotype has just a few counts. The V and J genes are TRBV24-1 and TRBJ2-3, with a weak D call TRBD1 (6 bases). The germline V gene has CDR1 KGHDR and CDR2 SFDVKD. Trimming left V 9 bases short and J 0 bases short, with 6 bases between. CDR3 size: 12 residues. CDR3 sequence (DNA): TGTGCCACCGGACAGAGCACAGATACGCAGTATTTT. It translates to CATGQSTDTQYF.

This clonotype was seen a handful of times. The J gene is TRBJ2-2, the V gene TRBV29-1; D is unresolved. Germline values: CDR1 SQVTM, CDR2 ANQGSEA. The CDR3 runs 14 residues. The ends were cut back, 0 bases at V and 6 bases at J, with 11 bases in the middle. The chain's CDR3 is CSVEDGWVSGELFF. CDR3 nucleotides: TGCAGCGTTGAAGACGGATGGGTGTCCGGGGAGCTGTTTTTT.

This sequence joins TRBV29-1 and TRBJ2-7; no firm D call. This CDR3 is 13 amino acids long. Trimming pared 1 base from V and 3 bases from J, leaving 10 bases between. CDR1 is SQVTM and CDR2 is ANQGSEA in the germline V gene. The CDR3 DNA follows: TGCAGCGTTGAAGGTGGCAGAAACTACGAGCAGTACTTC. Amino acid sequence: CSVEGGRNYEQYF.

The gene calls are TRBV10-1 and TRBJ1-5; 11 bases line up with TRBD1. CDR3 length: 18 amino acids. V was pared by 6 bases and J by 0 bases, with 10 bases of the junction left unmatched. Germline V lookup: CDR1 WNHNN, CDR2 SYGVQD (reference sequence). The chain's CDR3 is CASSGTGGPYYSNQPQHF. For the CDR3, the DNA is TGCGCCAGCAGCGGGACAGGGGGACCCTATTATAGCAATCAGCCCCAGCATTTT.

This clonotype was observed at least ten times. The V call is TRBV7-2, the J call TRBJ2-5, with TRBD2 matching 10 bases. The CDR3 runs to 17 residues. Trimming removed 5 bases from V and 3 bases from J; junction bases left unmatched: 12. Germline values: CDR1 SGHTA, CDR2 FQGNSA. The CDR3 protein is CASSPEDGLAAKETQYF. The CDR3 DNA reads TGTGCCAGCAGCCCTGAGGACGGACTAGCGGCGAAAGAGACCCAGTACTTC.

This chain joins TRBV2 and TRBJ1-2; no clear D. V was pared by 9 bases and J by 5 bases, with 7 bases between. Germline CDR1 and CDR2: SNHLY and FYNNEI. This CDR3 is built from 10 residues. The CDR3 loop is CASAEYGYTF. CDR3 DNA sequence: TGTGCCAGTGCGGAATATGGCTACACCTTC.